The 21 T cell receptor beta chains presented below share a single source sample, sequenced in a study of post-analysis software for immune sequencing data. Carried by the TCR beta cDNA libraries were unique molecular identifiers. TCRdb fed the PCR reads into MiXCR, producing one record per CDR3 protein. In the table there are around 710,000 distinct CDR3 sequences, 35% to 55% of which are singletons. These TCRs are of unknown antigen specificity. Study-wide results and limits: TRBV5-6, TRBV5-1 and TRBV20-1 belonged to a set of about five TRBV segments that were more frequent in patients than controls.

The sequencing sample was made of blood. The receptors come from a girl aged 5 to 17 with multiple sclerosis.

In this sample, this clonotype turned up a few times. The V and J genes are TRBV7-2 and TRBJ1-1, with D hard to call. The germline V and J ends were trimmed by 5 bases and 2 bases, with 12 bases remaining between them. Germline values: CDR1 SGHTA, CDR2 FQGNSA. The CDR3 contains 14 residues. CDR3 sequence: CASSTGADNTEAFF. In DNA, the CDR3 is TGTGCCAGCAGCACCGGAGCGGATAACACTGAAGCTTTCTTT.

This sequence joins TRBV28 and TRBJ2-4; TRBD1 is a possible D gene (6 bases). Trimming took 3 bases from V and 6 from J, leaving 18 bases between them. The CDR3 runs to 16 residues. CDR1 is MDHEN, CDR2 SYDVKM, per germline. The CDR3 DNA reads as TGTGCCAGCAGTTTTGGGCCAGGGGTCAGACCAAACATTCAGTACTTC. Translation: CASSFGPGVRPNIQYF.

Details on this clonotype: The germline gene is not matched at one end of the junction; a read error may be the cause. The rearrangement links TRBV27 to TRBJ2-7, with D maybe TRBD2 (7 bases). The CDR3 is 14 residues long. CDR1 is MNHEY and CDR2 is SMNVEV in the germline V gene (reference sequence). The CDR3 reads CASSGGGRTYEHYF. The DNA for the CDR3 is TGTGCCAGCAGCGGCGGGGGCCGTACCTACGAGCACTACTTC.

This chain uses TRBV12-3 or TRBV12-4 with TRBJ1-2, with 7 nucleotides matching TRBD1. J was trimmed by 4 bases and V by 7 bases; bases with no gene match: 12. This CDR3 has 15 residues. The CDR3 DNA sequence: TGTGCCAGCACCGAATTGGGACAGCTAGGCTATGGCTACACCTTC. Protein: CASTELGQLGYGYTF.

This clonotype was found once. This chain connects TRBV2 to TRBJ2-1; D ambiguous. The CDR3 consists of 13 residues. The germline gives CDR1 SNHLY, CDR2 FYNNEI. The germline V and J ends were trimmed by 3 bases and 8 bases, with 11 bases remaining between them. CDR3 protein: CASSDILGYEQFF. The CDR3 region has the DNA TGTGCCAGCAGTGATATATTGGGGTATGAGCAGTTCTTC.

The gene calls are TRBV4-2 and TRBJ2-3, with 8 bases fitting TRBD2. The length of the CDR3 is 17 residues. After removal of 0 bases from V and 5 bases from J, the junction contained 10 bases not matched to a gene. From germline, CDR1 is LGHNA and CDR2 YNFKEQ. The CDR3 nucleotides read TGTGCCAGCAGCCAAGAGATTCTCCGGGAGGGGGGAGATACGCAGTATTTT. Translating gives CASSQEILREGGDTQYF.

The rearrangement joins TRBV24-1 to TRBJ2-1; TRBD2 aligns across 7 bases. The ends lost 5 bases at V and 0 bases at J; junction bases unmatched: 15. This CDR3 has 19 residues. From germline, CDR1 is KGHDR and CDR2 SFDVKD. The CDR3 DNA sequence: TGTGCCACCAGTGGCATCGGGAGGTCCGGGGTAAGCTCCTACAATGAGCAGTTCTTC. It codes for CATSGIGRSGVSSYNEQFF.

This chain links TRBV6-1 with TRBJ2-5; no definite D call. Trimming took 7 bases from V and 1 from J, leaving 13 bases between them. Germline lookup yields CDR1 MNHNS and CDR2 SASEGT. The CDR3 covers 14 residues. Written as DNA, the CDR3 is TGTGCCAGCAAACAATTCGCGGTCCAAGAGACCCAGTACTTC. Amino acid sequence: CASKQFAVQETQYF.

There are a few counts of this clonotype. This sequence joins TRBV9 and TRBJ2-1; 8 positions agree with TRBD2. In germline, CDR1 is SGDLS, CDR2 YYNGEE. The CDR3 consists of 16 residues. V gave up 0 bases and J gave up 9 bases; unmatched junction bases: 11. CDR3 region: CASSVAGSGTLVEQFF. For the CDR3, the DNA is TGTGCCAGCAGCGTAGCAGGTAGCGGGACGCTTGTTGAGCAGTTCTTC.

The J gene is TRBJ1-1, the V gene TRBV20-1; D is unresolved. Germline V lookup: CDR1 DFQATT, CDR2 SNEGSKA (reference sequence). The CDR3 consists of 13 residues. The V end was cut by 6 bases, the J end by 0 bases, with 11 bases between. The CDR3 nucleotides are TGCAGTGCCACCAAGGCCATGAACACTGAAGCTTTCTTT. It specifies CSATKAMNTEAFF.

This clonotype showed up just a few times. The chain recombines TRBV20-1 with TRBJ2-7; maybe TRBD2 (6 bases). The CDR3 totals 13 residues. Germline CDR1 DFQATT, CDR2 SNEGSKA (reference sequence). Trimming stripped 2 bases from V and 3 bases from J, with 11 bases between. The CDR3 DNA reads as TGCAGTGCTAGACATGGACTATTCTACGAGCAGTACTTC. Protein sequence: CSARHGLFYEQYF.

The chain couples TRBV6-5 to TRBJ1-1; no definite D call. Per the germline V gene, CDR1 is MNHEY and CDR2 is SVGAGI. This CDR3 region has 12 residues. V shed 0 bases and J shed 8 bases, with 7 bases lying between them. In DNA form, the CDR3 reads TGTGCCAGCAGTTACTCCGGCAGGGAAGCTTTCTTT. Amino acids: CASSYSGREAFF.

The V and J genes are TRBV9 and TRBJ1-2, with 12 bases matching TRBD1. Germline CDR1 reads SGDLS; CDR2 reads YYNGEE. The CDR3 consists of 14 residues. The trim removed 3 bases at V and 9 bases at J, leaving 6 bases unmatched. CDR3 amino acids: CASSGLGQGASYTF. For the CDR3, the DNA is TGTGCCAGCAGCGGCCTGGGACAGGGGGCGAGCTACACCTTC.

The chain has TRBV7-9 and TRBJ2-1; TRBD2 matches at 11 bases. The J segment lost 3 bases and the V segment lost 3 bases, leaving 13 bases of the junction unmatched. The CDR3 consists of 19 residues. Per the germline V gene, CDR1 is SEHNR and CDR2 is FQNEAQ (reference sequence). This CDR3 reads CASSFPPLAGGQDYNEQFF. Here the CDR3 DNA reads TGTGCCAGCAGCTTTCCTCCCCTAGCGGGAGGCCAAGACTACAATGAGCAGTTCTTC.

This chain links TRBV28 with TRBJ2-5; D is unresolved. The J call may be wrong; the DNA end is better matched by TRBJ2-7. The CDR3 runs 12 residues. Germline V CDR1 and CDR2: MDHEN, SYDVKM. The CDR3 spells CASSETSYEQYF. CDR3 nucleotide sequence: TGTGCCAGCAGTGAAACTTCGTACGAGCAGTACTTC.

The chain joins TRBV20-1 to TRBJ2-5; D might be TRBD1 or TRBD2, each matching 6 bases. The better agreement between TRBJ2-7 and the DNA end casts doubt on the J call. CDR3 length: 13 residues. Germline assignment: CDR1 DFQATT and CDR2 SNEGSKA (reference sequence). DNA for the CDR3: TGCAGTGCTAGCTGGGGGGCTCGCAACGAGCAGTACTTC. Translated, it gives CSASWGARNEQYF.

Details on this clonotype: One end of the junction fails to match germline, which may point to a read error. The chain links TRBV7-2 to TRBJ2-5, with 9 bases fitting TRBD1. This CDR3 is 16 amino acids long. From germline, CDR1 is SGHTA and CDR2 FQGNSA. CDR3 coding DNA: TGTGCCGGCAGCTTAGCCCCCGGACAGGGGCAAGAGACCCAGTACTTC. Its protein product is CAGSLAPGQGQETQYF. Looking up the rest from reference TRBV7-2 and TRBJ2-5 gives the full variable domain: GAGVSQSPSNKVTEKGKDVELRCDPISGHTALYWYRQSLGQGLEFLIYFQGNSAPDKSGLPSDRFSAERTGGSVSTLTIQRTQQEDSAVYLCAGSLAPGQGQETQYFGPGTRLLVL.

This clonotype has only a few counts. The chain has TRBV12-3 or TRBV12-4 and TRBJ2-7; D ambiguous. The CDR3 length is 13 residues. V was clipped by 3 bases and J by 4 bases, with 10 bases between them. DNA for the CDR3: TGTGCCAGCAGTTTGACAAATCGGTACGAGCAGTACTTC. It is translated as CASSLTNRYEQYF.

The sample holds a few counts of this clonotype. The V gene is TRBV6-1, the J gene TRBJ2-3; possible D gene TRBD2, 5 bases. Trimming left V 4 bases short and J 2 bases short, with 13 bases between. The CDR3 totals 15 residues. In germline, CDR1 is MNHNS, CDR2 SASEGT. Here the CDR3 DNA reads TGTGCCAGCAGTGTCCAGCGGAACCCCACAGATACGCAGTATTTT. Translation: CASSVQRNPTDTQYF.

CDR3 amino acids: CSVGPQETQYF. The DNA for the CDR3 is TGCAGCGTTGGTCCTCAAGAGACCCAGTACTTC. This chain connects TRBV29-1 to TRBJ2-5; D is unresolved. This CDR3 is built from 11 residues. Trimming took off 4 bases at V and 2 bases at J, with 5 bases between the two ends. Germline assignment: CDR1 SQVTM and CDR2 ANQGSEA.

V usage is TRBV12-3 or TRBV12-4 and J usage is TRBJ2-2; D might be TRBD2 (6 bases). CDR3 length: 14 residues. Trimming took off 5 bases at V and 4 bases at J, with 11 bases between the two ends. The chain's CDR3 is CASSPGTSTGELFF. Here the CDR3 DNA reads TGTGCCAGCAGTCCCGGGACTTCCACCGGGGAGCTGTTTTTT.